The text below deals with one T cell receptor beta chain. As yet, its antigen is unknown. A junction end diverges from the germline sequence, so it may reflect a read error. The data belong to a study of T-cell reconstitution after alpha-beta-depleted transplantation in children. Broader study findings: As was reported, about two months after transplant, alpha-beta T cells came from several hundred expanded graft clones.

The CDR3 is 16 amino acids. Germline CDR1 LNHNV, CDR2 YYDKDF (reference sequence). Unique molecular identifiers were used in preparing the TCRbeta library. MiXCR, run by TCRdb on the PCR reads, gives a single entry per CDR3 protein. The sample includes approximately 630,000 distinct CDR3 sequences, roughly 14% of them seen just once. The genes are TRBV15 and TRBJ2-1; D is unclear. The sequencing here drew on PBMCs, taken before TCRalphabeta/CD19-depleted stem cell transplant. The TCR comes from a girl aged 2 to 9 with congenital amegakaryocytic thrombocytopenia, due to receive a stem cell transplant. Here the CDR3 reads CATSAPGPIGYNVQFF. The DNA of the CDR3 is TGTGCCACCAGCGCGCCCGGGCCCATTGGGTACAATGTGCAGTTCTTC.